Below, one T cell receptor beta chain is given with its context. These data originate in a study of quantifying T cell responses using KT2 cells. In the study overall: TCR alpha and beta constant-region primers primed reverse transcription of RNA.

Each cDNA got a UMI-containing oligo ligated at its 3' end. First-round PCR used 3 to 4 cycles and beta primers RC1.1 and RC1.2 covering TRBC1 and TRBC2. In TCRdb, the UMI-ligation and nested PCR reads were re-called with MiXCR into one record per CDR3 protein. The table includes some 43,000 distinct CDR3 sequences, approximately 15% detected once. Germline assignment: CDR1 SEHNR and CDR2 FQNEAQ (reference sequence). J lost 6 bases, V lost 1 base, and 8 bases had no gene match. CDR3 size: 15 residues. The chain uses TRBV7-9 and TRBJ2-5; 7 bases map to TRBD1. Material for sequencing was PBMCs spiked with cells of the T cell clone KT2. The TCR was taken from a human donor. The CDR3: CASSLDGGRGKTQYF. The CDR3 nucleotides read TGTGCCAGCAGCTTAGATGGGGGCAGGGGGAAGACCCAGTACTTC.